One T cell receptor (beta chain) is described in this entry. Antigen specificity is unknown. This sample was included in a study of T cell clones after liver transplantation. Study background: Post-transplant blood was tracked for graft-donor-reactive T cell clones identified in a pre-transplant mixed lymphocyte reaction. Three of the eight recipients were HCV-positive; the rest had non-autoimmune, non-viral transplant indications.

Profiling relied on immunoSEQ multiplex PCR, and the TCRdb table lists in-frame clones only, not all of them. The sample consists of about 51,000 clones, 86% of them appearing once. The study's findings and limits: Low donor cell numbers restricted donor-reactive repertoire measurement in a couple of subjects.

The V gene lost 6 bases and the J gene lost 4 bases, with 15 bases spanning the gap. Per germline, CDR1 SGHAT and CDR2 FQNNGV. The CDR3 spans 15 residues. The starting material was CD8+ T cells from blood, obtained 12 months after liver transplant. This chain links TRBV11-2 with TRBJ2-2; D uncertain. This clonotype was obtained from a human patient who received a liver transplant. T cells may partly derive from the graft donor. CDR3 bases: TGTGCCAGCAGGCATAGGTTGTCGCTCACCGGGGAGCTGTTTTTT. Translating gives CASRHRLSLTGELFF.